The 18 T cell receptor beta chains presented below share a single source sample, sequenced in a study of regulatory T cells in long-lasting Graves disease. HTBI primers from iRepertoire and Arm-PCR of CDR3 regions yielded the TCR beta libraries. In TCRdb, the multiplex PCR reads were re-called with MiXCR into one record per CDR3 protein. The sample has more than 300,000 distinct CDR3 sequences, around 16% seen once. Time point meaning: newly diagnosed GD, antithyroid drugs for less than 3 months. Preparation of the TCR library used RNA extracted from PBMCs. The sequencing used peripheral blood mononuclear cells (PBMCs), collected at new diagnosis, from a patient treated with antithyroid drugs. These receptors all come from a female donor with Graves disease.

The V call is TRBV20-1, the J call TRBJ1-6, with a possible D match to TRBD1 (5 bases). The germline V and J ends were trimmed by 0 bases and 1 base, with 10 bases remaining between them. Germline CDR1 is DFQATT and CDR2 is SNEGSKA (reference sequence). CDR3 length: 16 residues. CDR3 sequence: CSARDRGGSYNSPLHF. The CDR3 coding sequence is TGCAGTGCTAGAGATCGGGGGGGGTCCTATAATTCACCCCTCCACTTT.

This clonotype was picked up many times. The chain links TRBV28 to TRBJ1-5; 9 bases align to TRBD1. Germline assignment: CDR1 MDHEN and CDR2 SYDVKM. The V and J ends lost 6 bases and 3 bases, in that order; junction bases with no gene match: 9. The CDR3 sequence is 16 residues long. This CDR3 is CASSAPGQGPNQPQHF. For the CDR3, the DNA is TGTGCCAGCAGCGCTCCGGGACAGGGCCCCAATCAGCCCCAGCATTTT.

A few counts support this clonotype. The chain has TRBV18 and TRBJ2-5; 12 bases are shared with TRBD2. Losses at the gene ends were 0 bases for V and 1 base for J; bases not matched to a gene: 0. The V gene's germline CDR1 is KGHSH and CDR2 LQKENI. This CDR3 contains 16 residues. In DNA form, the CDR3 reads TGTGCCAGCTCACCACCGACTAGCGGGGGCCAAGAGACCCAGTACTTC. Translation gives CASSPPTSGGQETQYF.

This clonotype was counted at least ten times. The gene calls are TRBV12-3 or TRBV12-4 and TRBJ2-4; D might be TRBD1 (7 bases). Trimming left V 5 bases short and J 6 bases short, with 20 bases between. The CDR3 consists of 16 residues. CDR3 amino acids: CASSPQTGKGGNIQYF. For the CDR3, the DNA is TGTGCCAGCAGTCCCCAGACAGGGAAGGGGGGAAACATTCAGTACTTC.

This clonotype was detected ten times or more. The V and J genes are TRBV5-4 and TRBJ1-1, with D tentatively TRBD1 (5 bases). Trimming removed 0 bases at V and 6 bases at J, with 9 bases between. This CDR3 contains 13 residues. Germline CDR1 and CDR2: SGHNT and YYREEE (reference sequence). The CDR3: CASSLDQGSEAFF. The CDR3 DNA reads as TGTGCCAGCAGCTTGGATCAGGGATCTGAAGCTTTCTTT.

The table lists this clonotype with many counts. The chain links TRBV4-3 to TRBJ2-7; tentative D call: TRBD1 (5 bases). Between the trimmed V and J ends, which lost 1 base and 9 bases, there was a span of 19 bases. Germline values: CDR1 LGHNA, CDR2 YSLEER. The length of the CDR3 is 15 residues. The CDR3 loop reads CASSQASAGKGVQYF. CDR3 DNA: TGCGCCAGCAGCCAAGCTTCCGCAGGGAAAGGTGTGCAGTACTTC.

This clonotype was counted many times. V gene TRBV20-1 combines with J gene TRBJ1-2; D ambiguous. The CDR3 is 14 amino acids. The V gene lost 0 bases and the J gene lost 1 base, with 9 bases spanning the gap. Per the germline V gene, CDR1 is DFQATT and CDR2 is SNEGSKA (reference sequence). CDR3 in amino acids: CSARDPGNNYGYTF. In DNA form, the CDR3 reads TGCAGTGCTAGAGACCCGGGCAATAACTATGGCTACACCTTC.

This clonotype was detected ten times or more. The CDR3 loop is CATSERTSINEQFF. The CDR3 nucleotides read TGTGCCACCAGTGAAAGGACTAGTATAAATGAGCAGTTCTTC. The V gene is TRBV24-1, the J gene TRBJ2-1; 7 nucleotides line up with TRBD2. Looked up from germline, CDR1 is KGHDR and CDR2 is SFDVKD. The CDR3 sequence is 14 residues long. Losses at the gene ends were 4 bases for V and 7 bases for J; bases not matched to a gene: 6.

This chain joins TRBV7-2 and TRBJ2-3; 10 bases line up with TRBD1. This CDR3 region has 15 residues. Germline loops: CDR1 SGHTA, CDR2 FQGNSA. V shed 4 bases and J 4 bases; nucleotides not matched to a gene: 5. This chain's CDR3 is CASSSSGTGADTQYF. The CDR3 DNA reads as TGTGCCAGCAGCTCGTCCGGGACAGGGGCAGATACGCAGTATTTT.

This clonotype was detected many times. The chain links TRBV6-5 to TRBJ2-1; possible D gene TRBD2, 5 bases. V shed 2 bases and J shed 5 bases, with 10 bases lying between them. The CDR3 has 14 residues. Per the germline V gene, CDR1 is MNHEY and CDR2 is SVGAGI. CDR3 protein: CASSYEGFNNEQFF. In nucleotides, the CDR3 is TGTGCCAGCAGTTACGAGGGTTTTAACAATGAGCAGTTCTTC.

This clonotype was recorded a few times. J is TRBJ2-2 and V is TRBV6-5; possibly TRBD2 for D (7 bases). CDR1 and CDR2 (germline): MNHEY, SVGAGI. Between the trimmed V and J ends, which lost 2 bases and 6 bases, there was a span of 13 bases. The CDR3 runs 15 residues. CDR3 in amino acids: CASSYGGGGPGELFF. The CDR3 DNA reads as TGTGCCAGCAGTTACGGGGGGGGGGGCCCCGGGGAGCTGTTTTTT.

Many counts were recorded for this clonotype. This rearrangement joins TRBV7-9 to TRBJ2-1, with D tentatively TRBD1 or TRBD2 (5 bases each). The CDR3 spans 14 residues. Germline CDR1 SEHNR, CDR2 FQNEAQ (reference sequence). V gave up 1 base and J gave up 1 base, with 5 bases separating them. Here the CDR3 DNA reads TGTGCCAGCAGCTTAGGGGGGTCCTACAATGAGCAGTTCTTC. Its protein is CASSLGGSYNEQFF. Together with reference TRBV7-9 and TRBJ2-1, the CDR3 gives the full variable domain: DTGVSQNPRHKITKRGQNVTFRCDPISEHNRLYWYRQTLGQGPEFLTYFQNEAQLEKSRLLSDRFSAERPKGSFSTLEIQRTEQGDSAMYLCASSLGGSYNEQFFGPGTRLTVL.

This clonotype has a handful of counts. J is TRBJ2-7 and V is TRBV3-1; a weak D match, TRBD1 (6 bases). This CDR3 contains 17 residues. The V and J ends lost 0 bases and 6 bases respectively, with 21 bases between them. The germline V gene has CDR1 LGHDT and CDR2 YNNKEL (reference sequence). This CDR3 is CASSQDENRDKRAEQYF. The DNA for the CDR3 is TGTGCCAGCAGCCAAGATGAGAACAGGGACAAGAGGGCCGAGCAGTACTTC.

There are many counts of this clonotype. The CDR3 here is CASSHFRTGGNNIQYF. Written as DNA, the CDR3 is TGCGCCAGCAGCCACTTCCGGACAGGGGGGAATAACATTCAGTACTTC. The chain has TRBV4-1 and TRBJ2-4, with 10 nucleotides matching TRBD1. The CDR3 has 16 amino acids. Germline V CDR1 and CDR2: MGHRA, YSYEKL. V was clipped by 3 bases and J by 7 bases; unmatched bases: 9.

This clonotype was seen ten or more times. This chain joins TRBV4-1 and TRBJ2-5, with D possibly matching TRBD2 (5 bases). V lost 3 bases, J lost 2 bases, and 10 bases lay in between. CDR3 size: 14 residues. Germline V gene data show CDR1 as MGHRA and CDR2 as YSYEKL. The CDR3 DNA sequence: TGCGCCAGCAGCCAGCTAGGAGGTCAAGAGACCCAGTACTTC. This gives the protein CASSQLGGQETQYF.

The chain links TRBV29-1 to TRBJ2-7; 10 positions match TRBD2. The V segment lost 4 bases and the J segment 5 bases; nucleotides outside the gene matches: 20. This CDR3 contains 18 residues. Germline assignment: CDR1 SQVTM and CDR2 ANQGSEA. The CDR3 DNA is TGCAGCGTTGGAGATCTGGGGCTAGCGGGAGTGAGACAGAACGAGCAGTACTTC. Translation gives CSVGDLGLAGVRQNEQYF.

Ten or more counts support this clonotype. The chain couples TRBV3-1 to TRBJ1-5, with 7 bases lining up with TRBD1. CDR3 size: 13 residues. Germline V gives CDR1 LGHDT, CDR2 YNNKEL (reference sequence). The ends lost 6 bases at V and 5 bases at J; junction bases unmatched: 4. In DNA, the CDR3 is TGTGCCAGCAGTCCCGACAGGGATCAGCCCCAGCATTTT. Its protein product is CASSPDRDQPQHF. Supplemented by reference TRBV3-1 and TRBJ1-5, the full variable domain reads DTAVSQTPKYLVTQMGNDKSIKCEQNLGHDTMYWYKQDSKKFLKIMFSYNNKELIINETVPNRFSPKSPDKAHLNLHINSLELGDSAVYFCASSPDRDQPQHFGDGTRLSIL.

This clonotype was seen a handful of times. This chain uses TRBV7-2 with TRBJ2-1, with 7 nucleotides matching TRBD1. The CDR3 is 15 amino acids. Germline CDR1 is SGHTA and CDR2 is FQGNSA. V shed 4 bases, J shed 6 bases, and the junction held 9 bases outside the gene matches. The CDR3 loop reads CASSSGTAFLNEQFF. CDR3 in DNA: TGTGCCAGCAGCTCCGGGACAGCCTTCCTCAATGAGCAGTTCTTC.